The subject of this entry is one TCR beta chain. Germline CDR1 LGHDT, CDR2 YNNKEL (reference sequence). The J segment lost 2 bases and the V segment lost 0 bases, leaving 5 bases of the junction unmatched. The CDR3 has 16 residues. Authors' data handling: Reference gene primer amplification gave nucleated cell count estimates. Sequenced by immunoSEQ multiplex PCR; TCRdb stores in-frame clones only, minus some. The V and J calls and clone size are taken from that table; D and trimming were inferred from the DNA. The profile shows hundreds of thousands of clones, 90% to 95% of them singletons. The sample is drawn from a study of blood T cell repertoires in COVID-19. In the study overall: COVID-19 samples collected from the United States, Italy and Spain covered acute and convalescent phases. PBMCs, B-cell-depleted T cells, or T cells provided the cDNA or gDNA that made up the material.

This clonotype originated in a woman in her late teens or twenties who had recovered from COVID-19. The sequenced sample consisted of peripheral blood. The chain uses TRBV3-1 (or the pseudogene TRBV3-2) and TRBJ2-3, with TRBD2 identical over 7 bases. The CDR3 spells CASSQDGGSPTDTQYF. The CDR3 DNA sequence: TGTGCCAGCAGCCAAGATGGCGGGAGTCCCACAGATACGCAGTATTTT.